This T cell receptor beta chain is from a study of metastatic and nonmetastatic thyroid tumors. The CDR3 has 18 amino acids. With 2 bases clipped from V and 1 base from J, the junction kept 11 bases outside the gene matches. The germline V gene encodes CDR1 MNHEY and CDR2 SVGAGI. This clone was observed many times. TCRdb redid the clone calls on the PCR reads using MiXCR. The sample has 40,000 to 55,000 clones; roughly 15% are singletons. All patients were untreated before thyroid surgery. This TCR was recovered from a female donor with papillary thyroid cancer or a benign thyroid nodule (not recorded which). Some clones in this sample may be carry-over from other donors' samples. Sequencing was done on a sample of blood. The chain joins TRBV6-5 to TRBJ2-5; 9 bases are shared with TRBD2. The CDR3 region is CASSYNPSGVNIQETQYF. CDR3 in DNA: TGTGCCAGCAGTTACAATCCTAGCGGGGTAAACATCCAAGAGACCCAGTACTTC.